This TCR beta chain was documented in a study of blood T cell repertoires in COVID-19. This clone was picked up a small number of times. Germline V CDR1 and CDR2: MNHEY, SVGAGI. V shed 2 bases and J shed 6 bases, with 14 bases lying between them. The length of the CDR3 is 14 residues. Per the original methods: Amplification with reference gene primers provided the estimates of nucleated cell counts. TCRdb's copy holds only in-frame clones and misses some; the assay was immunoSEQ multiplex PCR. The DNA was the basis for D and trimming; V, J and clone size are from that table. Here the sample spans fewer than 250,000 clones, approximately 80% being singletons.

The chain uses TRBV6-5 and TRBJ2-7; D might be TRBD1 (6 bases). What was sequenced was peripheral blood. The TCR comes from a woman aged 45-59 years with acute or convalescent COVID-19. The DNA of the CDR3 is TGTGCCAGCAGTTACCAGGGGATCTCCGGCGAGCAGTACTTC. It codes for CASSYQGISGEQYF.